This T cell receptor (beta chain) is from a study of long-term antiretroviral therapy in people with HIV. Samples were assayed with immunoSEQ v3.0 at survey level. Each sample aimed for about 35,000-50,000 sequenced T-cell genomes. Repertoires were generated with immunoSEQ multiplex PCR, while TCRdb's copy carries only in-frame clones and drops some. The sample includes approximately 10,000 clones, about 81% of them seen just once. The source was unsorted PBMCs, collected roughly 7 years after starting antiretroviral therapy. This TCR was sampled from a man over 45 with HIV.

In DNA, the CDR3 is TGTGCCAGCAGCTTGAGGGACACGTACAATGAGCAGTTCTTC. Residues: CASSLRDTYNEQFF. This sequence joins TRBV7-9 and TRBJ2-1; perhaps TRBD1 as D (6 bases). The CDR3 has 14 amino acids. The V end lost 3 bases, the J end lost 4 bases, and 10 bases lay between the germline ends. Germline V lookup: CDR1 SEHNR, CDR2 FQNEAQ (reference sequence).